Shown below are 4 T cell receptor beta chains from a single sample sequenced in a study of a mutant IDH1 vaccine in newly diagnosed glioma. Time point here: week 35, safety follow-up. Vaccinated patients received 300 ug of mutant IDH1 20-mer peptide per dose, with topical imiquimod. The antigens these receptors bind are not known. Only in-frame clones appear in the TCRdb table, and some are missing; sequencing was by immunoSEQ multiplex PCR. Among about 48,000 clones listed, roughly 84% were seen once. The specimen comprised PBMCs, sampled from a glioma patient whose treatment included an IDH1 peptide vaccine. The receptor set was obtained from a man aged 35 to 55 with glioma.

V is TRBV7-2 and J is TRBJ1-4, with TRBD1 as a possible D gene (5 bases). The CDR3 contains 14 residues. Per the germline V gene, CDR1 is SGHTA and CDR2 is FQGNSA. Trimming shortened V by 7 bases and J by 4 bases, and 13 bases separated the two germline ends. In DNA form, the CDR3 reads TGTGCCAGCACCCCGGGGCAGAGTAATGAAAAACTGTTTTTT. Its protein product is CASTPGQSNEKLFF. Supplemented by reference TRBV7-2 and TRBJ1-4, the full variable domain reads GAGVSQSPSNKVTEKGKDVELRCDPISGHTALYWYRQSLGQGLEFLIYFQGNSAPDKSGLPSDRFSAERTGGSVSTLTIQRTQQEDSAVYLCASTPGQSNEKLFFGSGTQLSVL.

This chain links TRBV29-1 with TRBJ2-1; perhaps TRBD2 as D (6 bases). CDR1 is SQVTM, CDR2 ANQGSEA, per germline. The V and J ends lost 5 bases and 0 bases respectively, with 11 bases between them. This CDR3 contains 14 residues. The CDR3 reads CSVPGSSSYNEQFF. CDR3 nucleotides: TGCAGCGTTCCCGGGAGTAGCTCCTACAATGAGCAGTTCTTC.

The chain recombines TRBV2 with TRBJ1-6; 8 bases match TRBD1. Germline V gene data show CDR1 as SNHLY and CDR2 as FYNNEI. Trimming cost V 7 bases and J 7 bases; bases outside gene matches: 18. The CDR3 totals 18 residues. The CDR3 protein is CASNLQGVRPLQNSPLHF. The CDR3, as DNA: TGTGCCAGCAATCTACAGGGGGTCCGGCCGCTCCAGAATTCACCCCTCCACTTT.

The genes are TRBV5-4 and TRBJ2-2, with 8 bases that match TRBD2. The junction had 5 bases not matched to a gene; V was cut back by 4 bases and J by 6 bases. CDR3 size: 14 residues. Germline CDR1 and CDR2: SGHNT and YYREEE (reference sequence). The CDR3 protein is CASSVGGAAGELFF. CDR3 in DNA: TGTGCCAGCAGCGTCGGGGGGGCGGCCGGGGAGCTGTTTTTT.